The clone carrying this T cell receptor (beta chain) occurred once. Its specificity is unknown. Method: immunoSEQ multiplex PCR; TCRdb's copy keeps in-frame clones and lacks some. Of 28,000 or so clones in the sample, approximately 96% are singletons; the top ten hold over 1.2%. The source of the sample is a study of T cell clonotyping in hematopoietic cell transplantation. Study-level results: Recipient TCR diversity dropped after transplant; expanded clonotypes rose from day 30 to 180. CD4 and CD8 repertoire contributions could not be separated without sorting. Higher Inverse Simpson Index values in graft donor and pretransplant recipient predicted broader posttransplant TCR diversity.

The CDR3 totals 13 residues. Trimming removed 4 bases at V and 5 bases at J, with 11 bases between. Germline V gene sequence: CDR1 MNHEY, CDR2 SVGAGI. The V and J genes are TRBV6-5 and TRBJ1-1; D not resolved. Sequences were obtained from peripheral blood mononuclear cells. This TCR was sampled from a man aged 50-59 years in good health. Some clones in this sample may be carry-over from other donors' samples. The chain's CDR3 is CASSFAGNTEAFF. CDR3 in DNA: TGTGCCAGCAGTTTCGCGGGAAATACTGAAGCTTTCTTT.